This T cell receptor (beta chain) was retrieved from a study of technical replicates of blood from a few donors. Unmatched junction bases numbered 9, after V lost 2 bases and J lost 1 base. Germline values: CDR1 GTSNPN, CDR2 SVGIG (reference sequence). CDR3 length equals 16 residues. Clones were read by immunoSEQ multiplex PCR, and TCRdb kept only the in-frame ones, dropping some. Here the sample spans about 62,000 clones, under 90% being singletons. The chain couples TRBV30 to TRBJ2-3; 7 bases agree with TRBD2. Sequenced sample: PBMCs. This sequence was found in a human donor in good health. Some clones in this sample may be carry-over from other donors' samples. The chain's CDR3 is CAWSLGGTQRTDTQYF. The CDR3 bases are TGTGCCTGGAGTCTCGGGGGGACCCAGCGCACAGATACGCAGTATTTT.